These 8 T cell receptor beta chains came from one sample sequenced in a study of OX40 agonist ivuxolimab in advanced cancers. The method was immunoSEQ multiplex PCR; TCRdb's version includes in-frame clones alone and lacks a portion of them. The sample yields under 50,000 clones, over 60% seen once. Sequenced here: CD4+ or CD8+ T cells sorted from blood, sampled in a trial of the OX40 agonist ivuxolimab. Source of these receptors: an adult with an advanced solid tumor such as melanoma, head and neck, liver or kidney cancer.

The chain joins TRBV12-5 to TRBJ2-4; 13 nucleotides line up with TRBD2. The CDR3 runs 19 residues. Germline V gives CDR1 LGHNT, CDR2 FRNRAP. V trimming: 9 bases; J trimming: 1 base; junction bases outside the gene matches: 15. Written as DNA, the CDR3 is TGTGCTAGCGGGGCCACACTAGCGGGAGGGATTTCGGCCAAAAACATTCAGTACTTC. Amino acids: CASGATLAGGISAKNIQYF.

The chain couples TRBV7-2 to TRBJ2-7; possible D gene TRBD2, 6 bases. Per germline, CDR1 SGHTA and CDR2 FQGNSA. Trimming removed 1 base from V and 7 bases from J, with 11 bases in between. CDR3 length: 13 amino acids. CDR3 loop: CASSLVWGGEQYF. The CDR3 coding sequence is TGTGCCAGCAGCTTAGTATGGGGAGGAGAGCAGTACTTC. The full variable domain, completed using reference TRBV7-2 and TRBJ2-7, is GAGVSQSPSNKVTEKGKDVELRCDPISGHTALYWYRQSLGQGLEFLIYFQGNSAPDKSGLPSDRFSAERTGGSVSTLTIQRTQQEDSAVYLCASSLVWGGEQYFGPGTRLTVT.

Only a few counts were recorded for this clone. The identical CDR3 is also encoded by other nucleotide sequences in the sample. The rearrangement joins TRBV2 to TRBJ2-2; 8 positions agree with TRBD2. The germline V gene has CDR1 SNHLY and CDR2 FYNNEI. This CDR3 comprises 15 residues. Trimming cost V 6 bases and J 3 bases; bases outside gene matches: 6. Here the CDR3 DNA reads TGTGCCAGCAGCCCCGGGACTAGTGACACCGGGGAGCTGTTTTTT. This encodes CASSPGTSDTGELFF.

CDR3 bases: TGTGCCAGCAGTTTAGGGCTAGCGGTGAATGAGCAGTTCTTC. As protein: CASSLGLAVNEQFF. The chain uses TRBV27 and TRBJ2-1; 7 bases are shared with TRBD2. Germline CDR1 is MNHEY and CDR2 is SMNVEV (reference sequence). Unmatched junction bases numbered 5, after V lost 2 bases and J lost 7 bases. CDR3 length: 14 amino acids.

The chain recombines TRBV7-9 with TRBJ2-2; TRBD1 matches at 7 bases. J was trimmed by 6 bases and V by 4 bases; bases with no gene match: 2. CDR1 and CDR2 from the germline V gene are SEHNR and FQNEAQ (reference sequence). The CDR3 covers 13 residues. The CDR3 DNA reads as TGTGCCAGCAGCTCACAGGGGCCCGGGGAGCTGTTTTTT. Translation gives CASSSQGPGELFF. Full variable domain (outside the CDR3, taken from reference TRBV7-9 and TRBJ2-2): DTGVSQNPRHKITKRGQNVTFRCDPISEHNRLYWYRQTLGQGPEFLTYFQNEAQLEKSRLLSDRFSAERPKGSFSTLEIQRTEQGDSAMYLCASSSQGPGELFFGEGSRLTVL.

This chain uses TRBV4-3 with TRBJ2-1; 10 nucleotides match TRBD2. Germline V gene sequence: CDR1 LGHNA, CDR2 YSLEER. The CDR3 consists of 14 residues. V lost 4 bases and J lost 6; bases outside the gene matches: 3. CDR3 DNA: TGCGCCAGCAGCCCTAGCGGGAGAGTCAATGAGCAGTTCTTC. Amino acids: CASSPSGRVNEQFF.

V gene TRBV29-1 combines with J gene TRBJ1-1; D may be TRBD1 (5 bases). Germline V gives CDR1 SQVTM, CDR2 ANQGSEA. The CDR3 loop spans 15 amino acids. V dropped 4 bases and J dropped 0 bases, with 15 bases sitting between them. CDR3 loop: CSVAAGWGMNTEAFF. CDR3 in DNA: TGCAGCGTTGCGGCAGGGTGGGGAATGAACACTGAAGCTTTCTTT.

The chain links TRBV15 to TRBJ2-5; unclear D gene. The V end was cut by 5 bases, the J end by 5 bases, with 15 bases between. The CDR3 contains 14 residues. CDR1 LNHNV and CDR2 YYDKDF come from the germline V gene (reference sequence). CDR3 amino acids: CATSSRALEETQYF. CDR3 DNA sequence: TGTGCCACCAGCTCCCGGGCTCTCGAGGAGACCCAGTACTTC.